This T cell receptor (beta chain) originates from a study of molecular identifiers for immune sequencing clone quantification. Turning to this clonotype: Its antigen is unknown.

General observations from the study: Sizes of highly expanded clones could be underestimated through identical TCRs sharing a barcode. Reports indicate spiked Jurkat TCR RNA from one cell could be found among one million naive cells. In naive cells, under 1% of molecules belonged to clones above 20 RNA copies, against over 98% in effector cells.

This CDR3 has 14 amino acids. Trimming removed 0 bases at V and 3 bases at J, with 9 bases between. In TCRdb, the PCR reads were re-called with MiXCR into one record per CDR3 protein. The table has about 500,000 distinct CDR3 sequences, less than 30% seen once. The chain links TRBV12-3 or TRBV12-4 to TRBJ2-7; TRBD1 is a possible D gene (6 bases). Sequencing was done on a sample of naive CD8+ T cells from blood, with Jurkat cell RNA spiked in. The subset is: FACS-sorted CD8+CD4-CCR7+CD45RA+ naive T cells. The source is a human donor in good health. Some libraries in this study had Jurkat cell RNA spiked in. The CDR3 DNA reads TGTGCCAGCAGTTTAGCGGGGGACAACTACGAGCAGTACTTC. Residues: CASSLAGDNYEQYF.